One and the same sample provided the 27 T cell receptor beta chains below, sequenced in a study of blood T cell repertoires in COVID-19. Assay: immunoSEQ multiplex PCR; the TCRdb copy retains only in-frame clones and omits some. The repertoire holds a few hundred thousand clones, with 91% as singletons. The sample taken for sequencing was PBMCs or T cells enriched from blood (not recorded which). These receptors were obtained from a middle-aged woman who had been exposed to COVID-19.

This chain uses TRBV19 with TRBJ1-4, with D unclear. Trimming took off 7 bases at V and 10 bases at J, with 13 bases between the two ends. This CDR3 is built from 12 residues. Germline V gene sequence: CDR1 LNHDA, CDR2 SQIVND (reference sequence). CDR3: CASKRVAGKLFF. CDR3 DNA sequence: TGTGCCAGTAAAAGGGTAGCGGGAAAACTGTTTTTT.

The rearrangement uses TRBV5-1 and TRBJ1-1, with 7 bases fitting TRBD1. The germline CDR1 and CDR2 sequences are SGHRS and YFSETQ. The CDR3 sequence is 15 residues long. The trim removed 6 bases at V and 1 base at J, leaving 9 bases unmatched. Here the CDR3 DNA reads TGCGCCAGCATGCGAGGGGGCGAATGGAACACTGAAGCTTTCTTT. Its protein is CASMRGGEWNTEAFF.

V usage is TRBV7-3 and J usage is TRBJ2-2, with 12 bases that match TRBD2. The CDR3 sequence is 17 residues long. Per germline, CDR1 SGHTA and CDR2 FQGTGA. Trimming removed 0 bases from V and 7 bases from J; junction bases left unmatched: 6. This CDR3 reads CASSLTTSGSRVGELFF. In DNA form, the CDR3 reads TGTGCCAGCAGCTTAACGACTAGCGGGAGTCGGGTCGGGGAGCTGTTTTTT.

This chain uses TRBV4-1 with TRBJ2-7; D perhaps matches TRBD2 (5 bases). Germline-derived CDR1 and CDR2 are MGHRA and YSYEKL. Trimming took 1 base from V and 4 from J, leaving 11 bases between them. The CDR3 runs 14 residues. The CDR3 bases are TGCGCCAGCAGCCAAGTTAGGACGGGGTACGAGCAGTACTTC. Its protein product is CASSQVRTGYEQYF.

The gene calls are TRBV5-1 and TRBJ1-6; no clear D gene. In germline, CDR1 is SGHRS, CDR2 YFSETQ. This CDR3 comprises 15 residues. The V end was cut by 4 bases, the J end by 5 bases, with 13 bases between. CDR3 sequence: CASSLMGGNNSPLHF. The CDR3 coding sequence is TGCGCCAGCAGCCTAATGGGCGGGAATAATTCACCCCTCCACTTT.

The chain carries TRBV5-1 and TRBJ2-1; 10 bases align to TRBD2. Unmatched junction bases numbered 11, after V lost 3 bases and J lost 8 bases. The CDR3 has 16 residues. Germline lookup yields CDR1 SGHRS and CDR2 YFSETQ. The CDR3 region has the DNA TGCGCCAGCAGCTGGAAGCGGGGGGGAGGCAATGATGAGCAGTTCTTC. Translation gives CASSWKRGGGNDEQFF.

V is TRBV5-5 and J is TRBJ2-7, with D perhaps matching TRBD1 (5 bases). V shed 0 bases and J shed 0 bases, with 13 bases lying between them. Germline CDR1 is SGHKS and CDR2 is YYEKEE (reference sequence). The CDR3 has 16 amino acids. The DNA of the CDR3 is TGTGCCAGCAGCTTGGCCTTGCACAGGAGCTCCTACGAGCAGTACTTC. Its translation is CASSLALHRSSYEQYF.

The J gene is TRBJ2-7, the V gene TRBV11-2; 11 bases are shared with TRBD1. The length of the CDR3 is 18 residues. Germline trimming cut 2 bases from V and 3 bases from J; bases unmatched to any gene: 12. CDR1 and CDR2 (germline): SGHAT, FQNNGV. CDR3 DNA: TGTGCCAGCAGCTTAATTAGGGGCACCGGGACAGGGGGCTACGAGCAGTACTTC. It codes for CASSLIRGTGTGGYEQYF. The variable domain in full, completed from reference TRBV11-2 and TRBJ2-7, reads EAGVAQSPRYKIIEKRQSVAFWCNPISGHATLYWYQQILGQGPKLLIQFQNNGVVDDSQLPKDRFSAERLKGVDSTLKIQPAKLEDSAVYLCASSLIRGTGTGGYEQYFGPGTRLTVT.

This chain connects TRBV6-5 to TRBJ2-5; 9 nucleotides agree with TRBD2. Germline trimming cut 2 bases from V and 1 base from J; bases unmatched to any gene: 2. The CDR3 is made up of 15 amino acids. The germline gives CDR1 MNHEY, CDR2 SVGAGI. The CDR3 region is CASSYGGRVQETQYF. The CDR3 nucleotides are TGTGCCAGCAGTTACGGCGGGAGGGTCCAAGAGACCCAGTACTTC.

The J gene is TRBJ1-6, the V gene TRBV7-8; D is possibly TRBD1 (5 bases). Germline CDR1 reads SGHVS; CDR2 reads FQNEAQ. The CDR3 has 18 residues. Deletions cut 0 bases from V and 0 bases from J, with 12 bases between. CDR3 in DNA: TGTGCCAGCAGCTTAGCCAGGGCGGGGAGCTCCTATAATTCACCCCTCCACTTT. It encodes CASSLARAGSSYNSPLHF.

The V gene is TRBV5-1, the J gene TRBJ1-2, with D unresolved. With 0 bases removed from V and 4 bases from J, the gap between germline ends came to 7 bases. The CDR3 has 13 residues. Germline CDR1 reads SGHRS; CDR2 reads YFSETQ. The CDR3 reads CASSLGAGYGYTF. In nucleotides, the CDR3 is TGCGCCAGCAGCTTGGGAGCGGGCTATGGCTACACCTTC. The full variable domain, completed using reference TRBV5-1 and TRBJ1-2, is KAGVTQTPRYLIKTRGQQVTLSCSPISGHRSVSWYQQTPGQGLQFLFEYFSETQRNKGNFPGRFSGRQFSNSRSEMNVSTLELGDSALYLCASSLGAGYGYTFGSGTRLTVV.

V and J are TRBV14 and TRBJ2-1, with D unresolved. V was shortened by 5 bases and J by 8 bases, with 16 bases between the two germline ends. The CDR3 extends over 14 amino acids. Germline CDR1 and CDR2: SGHDN and FVKESK. The CDR3 sequence is CASSSRGHLDEQFF. The DNA for the CDR3 is TGTGCCAGCAGCTCACGCGGCCACTTGGATGAGCAGTTCTTC.

V usage is TRBV24-1 and J usage is TRBJ2-2; D may be TRBD2 (6 bases). CDR3 length: 16 residues. CDR1 and CDR2 (germline): KGHDR, SFDVKD. V was pared by 5 bases and J by 2 bases, with 14 bases between. Written as DNA, the CDR3 is TGTGCCACCAGTGTCAAAGGACTATCTAACACCGGGGAGCTGTTTTTT. Residues: CATSVKGLSNTGELFF.

The chain combines TRBV27 with TRBJ2-5; 8 bases match TRBD1. CDR1 and CDR2 from the germline V gene are MNHEY and SMNVEV (reference sequence). The CDR3 is 13 residues long. V lost 5 bases to trimming and J lost 4 bases; unmatched junction nucleotides: 3. CDR3: CASSDRGGETQYF. The CDR3 region has the DNA TGTGCCAGCAGTGACAGGGGAGGAGAGACCCAGTACTTC.

The chain recombines TRBV5-1 with TRBJ1-4, with 9 bases that match TRBD1. This CDR3 is built from 15 residues. Germline loops: CDR1 SGHRS, CDR2 YFSETQ. V trimming: 0 bases; J trimming: 5 bases; junction bases outside the gene matches: 2. CDR3 coding DNA: TGCGCCAGCAGCTTGGAAGGGACAGGGAATGAAAAACTGTTTTTT. Its protein product is CASSLEGTGNEKLFF. Drawing the rest from reference TRBV5-1 and TRBJ1-4, the complete variable domain is KAGVTQTPRYLIKTRGQQVTLSCSPISGHRSVSWYQQTPGQGLQFLFEYFSETQRNKGNFPGRFSGRQFSNSRSEMNVSTLELGDSALYLCASSLEGTGNEKLFFGSGTQLSVL.

The V call is TRBV6-5, the J call TRBJ1-1; no clear D gene. V was pared by 6 bases and J by 7 bases, with 12 bases between. Germline V gene lookup returns CDR1 MNHEY and CDR2 SVGAGI. This CDR3 has 12 amino acids. The chain's CDR3 is CASRETVFEAFF. Here the CDR3 DNA reads TGTGCCAGCAGGGAGACTGTGTTTGAAGCTTTCTTT.

J is TRBJ2-7 and V is TRBV7-8, with TRBD1 as a possible D gene (6 bases). V was clipped by 6 bases and J by 7 bases, with 19 bases between them. The CDR3 is 14 residues long. CDR1 is SGHVS, CDR2 FQNEAQ, per germline. CDR3 sequence (DNA): TGTGCCAGCAGTCACTTAGAGGGGGTTGGGGAGCAGTACTTC. Translated: CASSHLEGVGEQYF.

CDR3 residues: CASSLEPGIDTEAFF. CDR3 sequence (DNA): TGTGCCAGCAGCTTAGAGCCAGGGATCGACACTGAAGCTTTCTTT. The V call is TRBV7-6, the J call TRBJ1-1; perhaps TRBD1 as D (5 bases). Deletions cut 1 base from V and 3 bases from J, with 12 bases between. The CDR3 length is 15 residues. From germline, CDR1 is SGHVS and CDR2 FNYEAQ. The whole variable domain, remainder taken from reference TRBV7-6 and TRBJ1-1, is GAGVSQSPRYKVTKRGQDVALRCDPISGHVSLYWYRQALGQGPEFLTYFNYEAQQDKSGLPNDRFSAERPEGSISTLTIQRTEQRDSAMYRCASSLEPGIDTEAFFGQGTRLTVV.

The genes are TRBV30 and TRBJ2-1; 8 bases align to TRBD2. The CDR3 totals 13 residues. The germline gives CDR1 GTSNPN, CDR2 SVGIG (reference sequence). Trimming cost V 3 bases and J 9 bases; bases outside gene matches: 7. CDR3 in amino acids: CAWRERETSEQFF. In nucleotides, the CDR3 is TGTGCCTGGAGGGAGCGGGAGACGAGTGAGCAGTTCTTC.

The genes are TRBV7-2 and TRBJ2-1, with no clear D. The CDR3 is made up of 14 amino acids. Germline lookup yields CDR1 SGHTA and CDR2 FQGNSA. The V end lost 5 bases, the J end lost 3 bases, and 11 bases lay between the germline ends. This CDR3 reads CASSLRASYNEQFF. The CDR3 nucleotides are TGTGCCAGCAGCCTCCGCGCTAGCTACAATGAGCAGTTCTTC.

The V and J genes are TRBV7-9 and TRBJ2-7, with a tentative D call TRBD1 (6 bases). Per the germline V gene, CDR1 is SEHNR and CDR2 is FQNEAQ (reference sequence). The CDR3 loop spans 15 amino acids. V was trimmed by 4 bases and J by 3 bases, leaving 16 bases between them. The CDR3 coding sequence is TGTGCCAGCAGCTCAGACACAGGGCCAAGCTACGAGCAGTACTTC. It is translated as CASSSDTGPSYEQYF.

V usage is TRBV24-1 and J usage is TRBJ2-3; TRBD1 aligns across 8 bases. The J segment lost 4 bases and the V segment lost 6 bases, leaving 8 bases of the junction unmatched. Germline CDR1 is KGHDR and CDR2 is SFDVKD. This CDR3 comprises 15 residues. CDR3: CATSSGGIWADTQYF. The CDR3 DNA reads TGTGCCACCAGTTCAGGGGGCATTTGGGCAGATACGCAGTATTTT.

The rearrangement uses TRBV6-5 and TRBJ1-1; possibly TRBD1 for D (6 bases). Germline CDR1 reads MNHEY; CDR2 reads SVGAGI. V was clipped by 6 bases and J by 0 bases, with 14 bases between them. This CDR3 is built from 15 residues. CDR3 sequence (DNA): TGTGCCAGCAGACAGGGAAAAGTGTTGAACACTGAAGCTTTCTTT. Protein: CASRQGKVLNTEAFF.

J is TRBJ1-2 and V is TRBV7-2; perhaps TRBD1 as D (5 bases). The CDR3 consists of 13 residues. The V gene's germline CDR1 is SGHTA and CDR2 FQGNSA. V was shortened by 4 bases and J by 6 bases, with 12 bases between the two germline ends. In DNA form, the CDR3 reads TGTGCCAGCAGCTGGACACCGGGCGATGGCTACACCTTC. Its translation: CASSWTPGDGYTF.

The chain is built from TRBV6-2 or TRBV6-3 and TRBJ2-7, with D possibly being TRBD2 (6 bases). Trimming removed 0 bases from V and 2 bases from J, with 17 bases in between. CDR3 length equals 17 residues. CDR1 is MNHEY and CDR2 is SVGEGT in the germline V gene. The CDR3 DNA reads as TGTGCCAGCAGTTACTCCCCGGGAGAAAATCCTCCCTACGAGCAGTACTTC. Protein sequence: CASSYSPGENPPYEQYF.

The chain has TRBV7-9 and TRBJ2-7, with TRBD1 matching over 7 bases. The CDR3 has 14 amino acids. Germline loops: CDR1 SEHNR, CDR2 FQNEAQ (reference sequence). V trimming: 1 base; J trimming: 2 bases; junction bases outside the gene matches: 2. The CDR3: CASSLGTGPYEQYF. CDR3 DNA sequence: TGTGCCAGCAGCTTAGGGACAGGTCCCTACGAGCAGTACTTC.

The V gene is TRBV7-2, the J gene TRBJ1-5; D call uncertain. The V gene lost 5 bases and the J gene lost 1 base, with 3 bases spanning the gap. The CDR3 extends over 12 amino acids. Germline values: CDR1 SGHTA, CDR2 FQGNSA. CDR3 loop: CASSLSNQPQHF. CDR3 coding DNA: TGTGCCAGCAGCCTCAGCAATCAGCCCCAGCATTTT.